The 10 T cell receptor beta chains in this list originate from one sample, sequenced in a study of molecular identifiers for immune sequencing clone quantification. TCRdb passed the PCR reads through MiXCR, listing each CDR3 protein once. The sample shows about 500,000 distinct CDR3 sequences, around 21% of them seen only once. Sample: naive CD8+ T cells from blood, with Jurkat cell RNA spiked in. Subset of the sample: FACS-sorted CD8+CD4-CCR7+CD45RA+ naive T cells. Source of these receptors: a human donor in good health. Some libraries in this study had Jurkat cell RNA spiked in.

This clonotype was recorded at least ten times. The chain carries TRBV29-1 and TRBJ2-3; D gene uncertain. Germline V gene data show CDR1 as SQVTM and CDR2 as ANQGSEA. CDR3 length: 14 amino acids. V dropped 5 bases and J dropped 4 bases, with 16 bases sitting between them. CDR3 sequence reads: CSVYLWWAADTQYF. The CDR3 coding sequence is TGCAGCGTTTATCTATGGTGGGCCGCAGATACGCAGTATTTT.

This clonotype was recorded at least ten times. V and J are TRBV25-1 and TRBJ2-5; D not resolved. Germline CDR1 MGHDK, CDR2 SYGVNS. The V end was cut by 2 bases, the J end by 3 bases, with 7 bases between. This CDR3 comprises 13 residues. Here the CDR3 reads CASSEPNEETQYF. Written as DNA, the CDR3 is TGTGCCAGCAGTGAACCCAACGAAGAGACCCAGTACTTC.

This clonotype was observed at least ten times. The genes are TRBV6-5 and TRBJ2-5, with D perhaps matching TRBD1 (6 bases). The V and J ends lost 0 bases and 9 bases respectively, with 17 bases between them. The CDR3 totals 15 residues. Germline V gene lookup returns CDR1 MNHEY and CDR2 SVGAGI. CDR3 amino acids: CASSYSGHEISAQYF. CDR3 in DNA: TGTGCCAGCAGTTACTCGGGACACGAAATATCGGCCCAGTACTTC.

This clonotype was seen repeatedly, ten times or more. The gene calls are TRBV20-1 and TRBJ2-3; either TRBD1 or TRBD2 may fit D (6 bases each). This CDR3 has 16 residues. V lost 0 bases, J lost 0 bases, and 13 bases lay in between. Germline-derived CDR1 and CDR2 are DFQATT and SNEGSKA (reference sequence). The CDR3 DNA is TGCAGTGCTAGAGAACCCACGGGGGCTAGCACAGATACGCAGTATTTT. Protein sequence: CSAREPTGASTDTQYF.

This chain connects TRBV5-1 to TRBJ1-1; TRBD1 is a possible D gene (6 bases). This CDR3 is built from 14 residues. Germline CDR1 SGHRS, CDR2 YFSETQ. V lost 4 bases to trimming and J lost 4 bases, with 14 bases between them. The CDR3 DNA follows: TGCGCCAGCAGCGCGGGACACCTTAGCACTGAAGCTTTCTTT. This translates into CASSAGHLSTEAFF.

Of note for this clonotype: A much larger clone sits a single nucleotide away, making a read error possible. The rearrangement joins TRBV27 to TRBJ1-1; D ambiguous. The CDR3 runs 13 residues. Germline lookup yields CDR1 MNHEY and CDR2 SMNVEV (reference sequence). Between the trimmed V and J ends, which lost 0 bases and 4 bases, there was a span of 6 bases. CDR3 loop: CASSLSKSTEAFF. The CDR3 region has the DNA TGTGCCAGCAGTTTATCGAAGAGCACTGAAGCTTTCTTT.

This clonotype was observed a few times. This chain uses TRBV9 with TRBJ2-1, with 10 positions matching TRBD2. Germline V gene sequence: CDR1 SGDLS, CDR2 YYNGEE. The CDR3 is made up of 17 amino acids. With V trimmed by 4 bases and J by 3 bases, 10 bases remained unmatched. CDR3 in amino acids: CASSTAPSGGLYNEQFF. The CDR3 nucleotides read TGTGCCAGCAGCACCGCACCTAGCGGGGGACTCTACAATGAGCAGTTCTTC.

The chain couples TRBV12-3 or TRBV12-4 to TRBJ1-1, with TRBD1 matching 8 bases. V was pared by 1 base and J by 1 base, with 2 bases of the junction left unmatched. There are 15 residues in the CDR3. This chain's CDR3 is CASSLGTGSNTEAFF. The CDR3 DNA sequence: TGTGCCAGCAGTTTAGGGACAGGGTCGAACACTGAAGCTTTCTTT.

The chain has TRBV6-6 and TRBJ2-7, with D possibly being TRBD2 (6 bases). The germline V gene encodes CDR1 MNHNY and CDR2 SVGAGI (reference sequence). The length of the CDR3 is 16 residues. Trimming took off 5 bases at V and 3 bases at J, with 20 bases between the two ends. The CDR3 nucleotides are TGTGCCAGCAGTCCCCCTAGCGTATTGGGTTTCTACGAGCAGTACTTC. Protein: CASSPPSVLGFYEQYF.

This clonotype was counted ten times or more. The chain carries TRBV5-4 and TRBJ2-3; the match to TRBD1 covers 9 bases. This CDR3 is 17 amino acids long. Germline values: CDR1 SGHNT, CDR2 YYREEE (reference sequence). The ends lost 2 bases at V and 4 bases at J; junction bases unmatched: 11. The CDR3, as DNA: TGTGCCAGCAGCTTAACGCCGGGACAGGGATTAGCAGATACGCAGTATTTT. Protein sequence: CASSLTPGQGLADTQYF.